The T cell receptor beta chain under discussion was sequenced for a study of T cell changes during pregnancy in multiple sclerosis. This clone was seen only once. Germline V gives CDR1 LGHNA, CDR2 YSLEER. There are 17 residues in the CDR3. V shed 5 bases, J shed 6 bases, and the junction held 15 bases outside the gene matches. Using immunoSEQ multiplex PCR, the repertoire was profiled, and TCRdb retains in-frame clones only, with some absent. The sample includes approximately 46,000 clones, 91% of them seen just once. The TCR comes from a female donor with multiple sclerosis, enrolled in a pregnancy study. The sample in question was CD8+ T cells from peripheral blood mononuclear cells, obtained after pregnancy. J is TRBJ2-2 and V is TRBV4-3; 7 bases are a match to TRBD2. This CDR3 reads CASSAHTGTNKAGELFF. The CDR3 DNA reads as TGCGCCAGCAGCGCACATACCGGGACTAACAAAGCCGGGGAGCTGTTTTTT.